Listed here are 18 T cell receptor beta chains from one sample, sequenced in a study of T-cell reconstitution after alpha-beta-depleted transplantation in children. The TCRbeta library was prepared with unique molecular identifiers. TCRdb independently ran MiXCR on the PCR reads; one entry per CDR3 protein. The sample yields several thousand distinct CDR3 sequences, roughly 16% seen once. Specimen: PBMCs, collected before TCRalphabeta/CD19-depleted stem cell transplant. The receptor set was obtained from a boy between 2 and 15 years old with acute lymphoblastic leukemia, due to receive a stem cell transplant.

The chain is built from TRBV5-5 and TRBJ2-2, with 7 positions matching TRBD1. The germline V gene has CDR1 SGHKS and CDR2 YYEKEE (reference sequence). J lost 7 bases, V lost 5 bases, and 8 bases had no gene match. This CDR3 region has 14 residues. The CDR3 is CASREMTGSGELFF. CDR3 coding DNA: TGTGCCAGCAGAGAAATGACAGGGAGCGGGGAGCTGTTTTTT. Looking up the rest from reference TRBV5-5 and TRBJ2-2 gives the full variable domain: DAGVTQSPTHLIKTRGQQVTLRCSPISGHKSVSWYQQVLGQGPQFIFQYYEKEERGRGNFPDRFSARQFPNYSSELNVNALLLGDSALYLCASREMTGSGELFFGEGSRLTVL.

Details on this clonotype: A read error is possible here, since a much larger clone lies one base away. DNA for the CDR3: TGTGCCCGCAGCTTAGTTGGCCCTCCGTGGGAGACCCAGTACTTC. Amino acids: CARSLVGPPWETQYF. This chain links TRBV13 with TRBJ2-5; no clear D. CDR1 PRHDT and CDR2 FYEKMQ come from the germline V gene (reference sequence). The CDR3 is 15 residues long.

This clonotype appeared once. CDR3 nucleotide sequence: TGTGCCAGCAGCACTCGGGGTCCTAGCACAGATACGCAGTATTTT. Its translation is CASSTRGPSTDTQYF. The V gene is TRBV4-2, the J gene TRBJ2-3, with a possible D match to TRBD2 (5 bases). CDR3 length: 15 amino acids. V was cut by 5 bases and J by 0 bases, with 12 bases left in between. Germline lookup yields CDR1 LGHNA and CDR2 YNFKEQ.

By share, this clonotype ranks as medium-sized. V usage is TRBV4-2 and J usage is TRBJ1-2, with unresolved D. Germline-derived CDR1 and CDR2 are LGHNA and YNFKEQ. V lost 3 bases to trimming and J lost 3 bases, with 20 bases between them. The CDR3 is 17 amino acids. The CDR3 spells CASSHFFPPRIHYGYTF. The DNA for the CDR3 is TGTGCCAGCAGCCACTTCTTCCCCCCCAGGATTCACTATGGCTACACCTTC.

The chain combines TRBV20-1 with TRBJ2-3; the D gene is possibly TRBD1 (6 bases). The CDR3 runs to 14 residues. The V gene lost 6 bases and the J gene lost 4 bases, with 17 bases spanning the gap. Germline V gene data show CDR1 as DFQATT and CDR2 as SNEGSKA (reference sequence). The CDR3 sequence is CSAPVAGVADTQYF. The DNA for the CDR3 is TGCAGTGCCCCGGTGGCAGGGGTGGCAGATACGCAGTATTTT.

This clonotype was seen more than once but under ten times. This rearrangement joins TRBV20-1 to TRBJ1-4; 8 bases align to TRBD1. V dropped 0 bases and J dropped 8; count of bases not matched to a gene: 14. Germline V gene sequence: CDR1 DFQATT, CDR2 SNEGSKA (reference sequence). This CDR3 has 17 amino acids. CDR3 coding DNA: TGCAGTGCTAGAGATCCCAGGGGGCGCGGAGGAGGGGAAAAACTGTTTTTT. Translated: CSARDPRGRGGGEKLFF.

This clonotype showed up many times. This rearrangement joins TRBV5-1 to TRBJ1-2; no reliable D call. In germline, CDR1 is SGHRS, CDR2 YFSETQ. Between the trimmed V and J ends, which lost 0 bases and 2 bases, there was a span of 8 bases. CDR3 length: 14 residues. CDR3 in amino acids: CASSLATGNYGYTF. CDR3 nucleotide sequence: TGCGCCAGCAGCTTGGCCACGGGGAACTATGGCTACACCTTC.

This clonotype was observed a few times. The rearrangement uses TRBV20-1 and TRBJ2-3; D possibly corresponds to TRBD1 (7 bases). The germline CDR1 and CDR2 sequences are DFQATT and SNEGSKA (reference sequence). Trimming left V 3 bases short and J 4 bases short, with 14 bases between. The CDR3 runs 14 residues. CDR3 residues: CSASTQGGPDTQYF. CDR3 in DNA: TGCAGTGCTAGTACCCAGGGGGGCCCAGATACGCAGTATTTT.

The sample holds many counts of this clonotype. The chain is built from TRBV7-3 and TRBJ2-3; the match to TRBD2 covers 9 bases. The CDR3 sequence is 17 residues long. Germline assignment: CDR1 SGHTA and CDR2 FQGTGA. J gave up 3 bases and V 2 bases, and 9 bases lay outside the gene matches. CDR3 nucleotide sequence: TGTGCCAGCAGCTTATGGGGCGGGGGGGGAGGAACAGATACGCAGTATTTT. Amino acid sequence: CASSLWGGGGGTDTQYF.

Within the sample, this clonotype is medium-sized. V is TRBV12-3 or TRBV12-4 and J is TRBJ1-2, with 9 nucleotides matching TRBD1. This CDR3 has 14 amino acids. V was pared by 7 bases and J by 8 bases, with 11 bases of the junction left unmatched. DNA for the CDR3: TGTGCCAGCAACTCACCGGACAGGGGCGGGGGCTACACCTTC. This gives the protein CASNSPDRGGGYTF.

In its sample, this clonotype ranks as medium-sized (0.01 to 0.1%). The genes are TRBV5-1 and TRBJ2-1; TRBD2 agrees at 7 bases. In germline, CDR1 is SGHRS, CDR2 YFSETQ. The CDR3 length is 15 residues. Trimming took 4 bases from V and 3 from J; bases not matched to a gene: 7. The CDR3 DNA reads TGCGCCAGCAGCCTGACCGGGACTAACTACAATGAGCAGTTCTTC. It translates to CASSLTGTNYNEQFF.

This clonotype is classed as medium-sized. The chain joins TRBV25-1 to TRBJ2-5, with TRBD2 matching over 9 bases. V lost 3 bases to trimming and J lost 4 bases; unmatched junction nucleotides: 6. CDR1 is MGHDK, CDR2 SYGVNS, per germline. The CDR3 runs to 15 residues. The CDR3 DNA follows: TGTGCCAGCAGTGAGAGGCTAGCGGGGAGAGAGACCCAGTACTTC. Residues: CASSERLAGRETQYF. The full variable domain, completed using reference TRBV25-1 and TRBJ2-5, is EADIYQTPRYLVIGTGKKITLECSQTMGHDKMYWYQQDPGMELHLIHYSYGVNSTEKGDLSSESTVSRIRTEHFPLTLESARPSHTSQYLCASSERLAGRETQYFGPGTRLLVL.

The chain recombines TRBV28 with TRBJ2-2; tentatively, D is TRBD1 (5 bases). CDR3 size: 14 residues. Trimming cost V 3 bases and J 4 bases, with 9 bases left between them. Germline CDR1 and CDR2: MDHEN and SYDVKM. The CDR3 DNA sequence: TGTGCCAGCAGTTTGCCAGGGATCACCGGGGAGCTGTTTTTT. Protein sequence: CASSLPGITGELFF.

The rearrangement links TRBV5-1 to TRBJ1-1; a weak D match, TRBD1 (6 bases). V gave up 6 bases and J gave up 0 bases, with 12 bases separating them. This CDR3 is built from 14 residues. Germline values: CDR1 SGHRS, CDR2 YFSETQ. CDR3: CASTWDIMNTEAFF. Written as DNA, the CDR3 is TGCGCCAGCACTTGGGACATCATGAACACTGAAGCTTTCTTT.

Judged by abundance, this clonotype is medium-sized (0.01 to 0.1%). The V gene is TRBV9, the J gene TRBJ2-3; 7 nucleotides agree with TRBD1. Germline CDR1 and CDR2: SGDLS and YYNGEE. The J segment lost 0 bases and the V segment lost 3 bases, leaving 7 bases of the junction unmatched. The CDR3 loop spans 16 amino acids. The DNA of the CDR3 is TGTGCCAGCAGCGCCATCCCGGGACAGAGCACAGATACGCAGTATTTT. Translated, it gives CASSAIPGQSTDTQYF.

This clonotype is labeled medium-sized (0.01 to 0.1%). The chain couples TRBV7-9 to TRBJ1-5; D not certain. Germline lookup yields CDR1 SEHNR and CDR2 FQNEAQ (reference sequence). The CDR3 has 12 residues. Trimming removed 1 base at V and 9 bases at J, with 7 bases between. The CDR3, as DNA: TGTGCCAGCAGCTTAGGGGGAGGGCCCCAGCATTTT. Its protein is CASSLGGGPQHF. Full variable domain (rest looked up from reference TRBV7-9 and TRBJ1-5): DTGVSQNPRHKITKRGQNVTFRCDPISEHNRLYWYRQTLGQGPEFLTYFQNEAQLEKSRLLSDRFSAERPKGSFSTLEIQRTEQGDSAMYLCASSLGGGPQHFGDGTRLSIL.

Of note for this clonotype: A single base separates this from a much larger clone, so it may be a read error. CDR3: CSARPGQFYGQYF. DNA of the CDR3: TGCAGTGCTAGACCCGGACAATTCTACGGGCAGTACTTC. V gene TRBV20-1 combines with J gene TRBJ2-7; D is perhaps TRBD1 (5 bases). The germline V gene encodes CDR1 DFQATT and CDR2 SNEGSKA (reference sequence). The CDR3 loop spans 13 amino acids.

This clonotype is deemed medium-sized. This sequence joins TRBV6-4 and TRBJ2-1; 11 positions match TRBD2. This CDR3 is built from 16 residues. Germline V CDR1 and CDR2: MRHNA, SNTAGT. The trim removed 5 bases at V and 4 bases at J, leaving 7 bases unmatched. Here the CDR3 reads CASSTLAGGSYNEQFF. The CDR3 DNA follows: TGTGCCAGCAGTACCCTAGCGGGGGGCTCTTACAATGAGCAGTTCTTC.